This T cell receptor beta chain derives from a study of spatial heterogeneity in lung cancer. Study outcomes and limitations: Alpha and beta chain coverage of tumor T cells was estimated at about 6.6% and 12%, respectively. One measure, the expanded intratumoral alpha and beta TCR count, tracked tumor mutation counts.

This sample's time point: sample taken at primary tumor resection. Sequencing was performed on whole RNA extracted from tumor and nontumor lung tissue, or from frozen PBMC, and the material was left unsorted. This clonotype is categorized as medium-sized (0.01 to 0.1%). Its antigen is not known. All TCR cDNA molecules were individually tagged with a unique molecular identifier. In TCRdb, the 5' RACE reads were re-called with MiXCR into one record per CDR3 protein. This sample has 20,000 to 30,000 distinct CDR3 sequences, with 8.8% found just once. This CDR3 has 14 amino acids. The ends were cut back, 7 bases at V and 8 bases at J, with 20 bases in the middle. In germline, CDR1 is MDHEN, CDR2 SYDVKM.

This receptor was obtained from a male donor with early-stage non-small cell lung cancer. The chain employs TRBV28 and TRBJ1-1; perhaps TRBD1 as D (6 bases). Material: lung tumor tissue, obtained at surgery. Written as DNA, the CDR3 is TGTGCCAGCACCCCTACAGGGATCGTCGTGGAAGCTTTCTTT. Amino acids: CASTPTGIVVEAFF.